Following are 8 T cell receptor beta chains from one sample sequenced in a study of siplizumab effects on memory and regulatory T cells. Method: immunoSEQ multiplex PCR; TCRdb's copy keeps in-frame clones and lacks some. The sample consists of about 100,000 clones, roughly 91% of them appearing once. Input material: non-Treg CD4+ T cells sorted from blood. The receptors derive from a human donor in good health.

V gene TRBV30 combines with J gene TRBJ2-3, with D perhaps matching TRBD2 (7 bases). Per germline, CDR1 GTSNPN and CDR2 SVGIG (reference sequence). The CDR3 covers 14 residues. V dropped 3 bases and J dropped 2 bases, with 12 bases sitting between them. This CDR3 reads CAWSLRGATDTQYF. The CDR3 DNA sequence: TGTGCCTGGAGCCTCCGGGGGGCCACAGATACGCAGTATTTT.

V usage is TRBV19 and J usage is TRBJ1-5; 10 bases align to TRBD1. This CDR3 region has 15 residues. The germline gives CDR1 LNHDA, CDR2 SQIVND (reference sequence). V gave up 2 bases and J gave up 6 bases; unmatched junction bases: 4. The CDR3 DNA sequence: TGTGCCAGTAGTATAACTGGGACAGGGGCTCAGCCCCAGCATTTT. It yields the protein CASSITGTGAQPQHF.

The count of this clone is one. The chain has TRBV7-9 and TRBJ1-1; a weak D match, TRBD1 (5 bases). Germline lookup yields CDR1 SEHNR and CDR2 FQNEAQ (reference sequence). The germline V and J ends were trimmed by 2 bases and 1 base, with 8 bases remaining between them. The CDR3 sequence is 14 residues long. The CDR3 here is CASSLPGSNTEAFF. DNA of the CDR3: TGTGCCAGCAGCTTACCAGGGTCGAACACTGAAGCTTTCTTT.

V is TRBV6-6 and J is TRBJ2-7; D perhaps matches TRBD2 (6 bases). This CDR3 is built from 11 residues. Germline V CDR1 and CDR2: MNHNY, SVGAGI (reference sequence). Trimming left V 6 bases short and J 4 bases short, with 7 bases between. CDR3 sequence reads: CASRREYEQYF. The CDR3 DNA is TGTGCCAGCAGACGGGAGTACGAGCAGTACTTC.

V and J are TRBV6-6 and TRBJ1-1, with D uncertain. This CDR3 is built from 14 residues. In germline, CDR1 is MNHNY, CDR2 SVGAGI (reference sequence). The germline V and J ends were trimmed by 7 bases and 4 bases, with 16 bases remaining between them. The DNA for the CDR3 is TGTGCCAGCATCCTAGGGCCCCGGTCCACTGAAGCTTTCTTT. Encoded protein: CASILGPRSTEAFF.

The rearrangement links TRBV14 to TRBJ1-4; possible D gene TRBD1, 5 bases. The ends were cut back, 3 bases at V and 7 bases at J, with 15 bases in the middle. Germline V CDR1 and CDR2: SGHDN, FVKESK. The CDR3 sequence is 15 residues long. The DNA of the CDR3 is TGTGCCAGCAGCCACCGGGACCTACGGGGTGAAAAACTGTTTTTT. Translating it yields CASSHRDLRGEKLFF.

The rearrangement links TRBV2 to TRBJ2-4; D is ambiguous. Per the germline V gene, CDR1 is SNHLY and CDR2 is FYNNEI. The CDR3 is made up of 14 amino acids. Trimming pared 3 bases from V and 6 bases from J, leaving 12 bases between. The CDR3 nucleotides are TGTGCCAGCAGTGATCCGGACCATGGAAACATTCAGTACTTC. Protein: CASSDPDHGNIQYF.

The gene calls are TRBV6-5 and TRBJ1-1; D ambiguous. Trimming pared 0 bases from V and 7 bases from J, leaving 9 bases between. Germline CDR1 reads MNHEY; CDR2 reads SVGAGI. The CDR3 length is 13 residues. The CDR3, as DNA: TGTGCCAGCAGTTACTCGAGTGTGGGTGAAGCTTTCTTT. This codes for CASSYSSVGEAFF.